The rows below give T cell receptor beta chains drawn from one sample of a study of shared clonotypes between healthy human individuals. Using immunoSEQ multiplex PCR, the repertoire was profiled, and TCRdb retains in-frame clones only, with some absent. The top ten hold over 1% of the sample, which has approximately 1,500,000 clones, 95% to 97% seen once. Source material: naive CD4+ T cells sorted from blood. These receptor sequences come from a young man in good health. Each CDR3 is given with its conserved first and last residue. The D gene is left open where the match is weak. Size tells how often a clone was seen (once, few, many) or the class of an expanded clone, and some rows leave it out.

j_gene: TRBJ2-7
abundance: NA
d_gene: TRBD2
v_gene: TRBV14
CDR3nt: TGTGCCAGCAGCCCCCCCTCGGGCGGGAGTTTTTACGAGCAGTACTTC
CDR3aa: CASSPPSGGSFYEQYF

j_gene: TRBJ1-2
abundance: once
d_gene: TRBD1
v_gene: TRBV13
CDR3nt: TGTGCCAGCAGCCCACAGGGGTTAGGTGGCTACACCTTC
CDR3aa: CASSPQGLGGYTF

j_gene: TRBJ2-5
abundance: NA
d_gene: NA
v_gene: TRBV2
CDR3nt: TGTGCCAGCAGGTCGACAGTATCTGGCGGAGAGACCCAGTACTTC
CDR3aa: CASRSTVSGGETQYF

j_gene: TRBJ1-5
abundance: NA
d_gene: NA
v_gene: TRBV28
CDR3nt: TGTGCCAGCAGTGCCCATACAGGAGATGGCAATCAGCCCCAGCATTTT
CDR3aa: CASSAHTGDGNQPQHF

j_gene: TRBJ2-1
abundance: once
d_gene: NA
v_gene: TRBV10-1
CDR3nt: TGCGCCAGCAGTGAGTCCAACGCGGGTTCCTACAATGAGCAGTTCTTC
CDR3aa: CASSESNAGSYNEQFF

j_gene: TRBJ2-7
abundance: NA
d_gene: NA
v_gene: TRBV5-4
CDR3nt: TGTGCCAGCAGCTTGGCCGCGGGGTGGGAGCAGTACTTC
CDR3aa: CASSLAAGWEQYF

j_gene: TRBJ1-2
abundance: NA
d_gene: NA
v_gene: TRBV29-1
CDR3nt: TGCAGTACTAAGGAGCGCCACCCTAACTATGGCTACACCTTC
CDR3aa: CSTKERHPNYGYTF

j_gene: TRBJ1-1
abundance: NA
d_gene: NA
v_gene: TRBV6-5
CDR3nt: TGTGCCAGCAGTGGCCCGATAGCGAACACTGAAGCTTTCTTT
CDR3aa: CASSGPIANTEAFF

j_gene: TRBJ2-1
abundance: NA
d_gene: NA
v_gene: TRBV2
CDR3nt: TGTGCCAGCAGTGGAGCCCTTTCAGTTTATGAGCAGTTCTTC
CDR3aa: CASSGALSVYEQFF

j_gene: TRBJ2-2
abundance: NA
d_gene: TRBD2
v_gene: TRBV18
CDR3nt: TGTGCCAGCTCACCTCCCCTAGCGGGAGGGCCGGGCACCGGGGAGCTGTTTTTT
CDR3aa: CASSPPLAGGPGTGELFF

j_gene: TRBJ1-4
abundance: NA
d_gene: NA
v_gene: TRBV16
CDR3nt: TGTGCCAGCAGCCCTCATGGGGCCACGCCCGGGGGGACTAATGAAAAACTGTTTTTT
CDR3aa: CASSPHGATPGGTNEKLFF

j_gene: TRBJ2-7
abundance: once
d_gene: TRBD1
v_gene: TRBV27
CDR3nt: TGTGCCAGCAGAGGAGTTTTCCGGGACAGATCCTACGAGCAGTACTTC
CDR3aa: CASRGVFRDRSYEQYF

j_gene: TRBJ2-2
abundance: NA
d_gene: NA
v_gene: TRBV7-6
CDR3nt: TGTGCCAGCAGCCTTCCGAACACCGGGGAGCTGTTTTTT
CDR3aa: CASSLPNTGELFF

j_gene: TRBJ2-7
abundance: NA
d_gene: TRBD2
v_gene: TRBV9
CDR3nt: TGTGCCAGCTCCCCGGGGGACTACGCCTACGAGCAGTACTTC
CDR3aa: CASSPGDYAYEQYF

j_gene: TRBJ1-5
abundance: NA
d_gene: NA
v_gene: TRBV15
CDR3nt: TGTGCCACCAGCAGAGAAGATTTTAACAATCAGCCCCAGCATTTT
CDR3aa: CATSREDFNNQPQHF

j_gene: TRBJ1-2
abundance: NA
d_gene: NA
v_gene: TRBV7-9
CDR3nt: TGTGCCAGCAGCTTAAATGGCTACACCTTC
CDR3aa: CASSLNGYTF

j_gene: TRBJ2-1
abundance: NA
d_gene: NA
v_gene: TRBV30
CDR3nt: TGTGCCTGGAGTGTGGGGAATGTTGAGCAGTTCTTC
CDR3aa: CAWSVGNVEQFF

j_gene: TRBJ1-1
abundance: NA
d_gene: NA
v_gene: TRBV28
CDR3nt: TGTGCCAGCGGTAGACAGATTGAAGCTTTCTTT
CDR3aa: CASGRQIEAFF

j_gene: TRBJ2-3
abundance: NA
d_gene: NA
v_gene: TRBV27
CDR3nt: TGTGCCAGCAGTTTACGCGCCCGGGGGGATACGCAGTATTTT
CDR3aa: CASSLRARGDTQYF

j_gene: TRBJ2-7
abundance: NA
d_gene: TRBD2
v_gene: TRBV5-4
CDR3nt: TGTGCCAGCAGCCCGAAAGGACTAGCGGGAGCCCACGAGCAGTACTTC
CDR3aa: CASSPKGLAGAHEQYF

j_gene: TRBJ1-5
abundance: few
d_gene: TRBD1
v_gene: TRBV9
CDR3nt: TGTGCCAGCAGCGGCGGACAGGGTCTTCAGCCCCAGCATTTT
CDR3aa: CASSGGQGLQPQHF

j_gene: TRBJ1-4
abundance: NA
d_gene: TRBD1
v_gene: TRBV6-1
CDR3nt: TGTGCCAGCAGTGTCCCGGGACAGGGAGATGAAAAACTGTTTTTT
CDR3aa: CASSVPGQGDEKLFF

j_gene: TRBJ2-5
abundance: NA
d_gene: NA
v_gene: TRBV10-3
CDR3nt: TGTGCCATCAGTGAGAGAGCCGTAGAGACCCAGTACTTC
CDR3aa: CAISERAVETQYF

j_gene: TRBJ2-7
abundance: NA
d_gene: TRBD1
v_gene: TRBV27
CDR3nt: TGTGCCAGCAGTTCCCTCGGGACAGGGAGGTACGAGCAGTACTTC
CDR3aa: CASSSLGTGRYEQYF

j_gene: TRBJ1-4
abundance: NA
d_gene: NA
v_gene: TRBV15
CDR3nt: TGTGCCACCAGCAGAGATACCAGATCGGGGGAAAAACTGTTTTTT
CDR3aa: CATSRDTRSGEKLFF

j_gene: TRBJ1-1
abundance: NA
d_gene: NA
v_gene: TRBV2
CDR3nt: TGTGCCAGCAGTGAAAGAAGTCCAGGGAGGGGCACTGAAGCTTTCTTT
CDR3aa: CASSERSPGRGTEAFF

j_gene: TRBJ2-1
abundance: NA
d_gene: TRBD1
v_gene: TRBV29-1
CDR3nt: TGCAGCGCTCGAAACAGGGGAAACGTCGGTTACAATGAGCAGTTCTTC
CDR3aa: CSARNRGNVGYNEQFF

j_gene: TRBJ2-2
abundance: NA
d_gene: NA
v_gene: TRBV27
CDR3nt: TGTGCCAGCAGTCGAGGGGGGGGCGGGGAGCTGTTTTTT
CDR3aa: CASSRGGGGELFF

j_gene: TRBJ2-7
abundance: NA
d_gene: NA
v_gene: TRBV28
CDR3nt: TGTGCCAGCAGTTTAGCGAGGGGCTACGAGCAGTACTTC
CDR3aa: CASSLARGYEQYF

j_gene: TRBJ2-4
abundance: NA
d_gene: TRBD1
v_gene: TRBV5-1
CDR3nt: TGCGCCAGCAGCTTGGCAGACAGGGCTTTTGGGGACATTCAGTACTTC
CDR3aa: CASSLADRAFGDIQYF

j_gene: TRBJ2-7
abundance: NA
d_gene: NA
v_gene: TRBV20-1
CDR3nt: TGCAGTGCTCGACTCGATTACGAGCAGTACTTC
CDR3aa: CSARLDYEQYF

j_gene: TRBJ2-3
abundance: NA
d_gene: NA
v_gene: TRBV7-2
CDR3nt: TGTGCCAGCAGCTTAGAGTCCCCTAGCTCCCCCCACTTTAGGTATTTT
CDR3aa: CASSLESPSSPHFRYF

j_gene: TRBJ2-2
abundance: NA
d_gene: TRBD2
v_gene: TRBV10-1
CDR3nt: TGCGCCAGCAGTGGGACTAGCGGGAGAGTTGGCACCGGGGAGCTGTTTTTT
CDR3aa: CASSGTSGRVGTGELFF

j_gene: TRBJ2-1
abundance: NA
d_gene: NA
v_gene: TRBV15
CDR3nt: TGTGCCACCAGCAGAGGTCCTCCCCAGGGGGGTGAGCAGTTCTTC
CDR3aa: CATSRGPPQGGEQFF

j_gene: TRBJ1-4
abundance: NA
d_gene: NA
v_gene: TRBV6-6
CDR3nt: TGTGCCAGCAGTAGAAGGGGCGATGAAAAACTGTTTTTT
CDR3aa: CASSRRGDEKLFF

j_gene: TRBJ2-4
abundance: NA
d_gene: TRBD1
v_gene: TRBV7-3
CDR3nt: TGTGCCAGCAGCTTAATCGAGGGACAGCCAAAAGCCAAAAACATTCAGTACTTC
CDR3aa: CASSLIEGQPKAKNIQYF

j_gene: TRBJ2-7
abundance: NA
d_gene: NA
v_gene: TRBV6-5
CDR3nt: TGTGCCAGCAGCTCCCGGGGAACTCTCTATTACGAGCAGTACTTC
CDR3aa: CASSSRGTLYYEQYF

j_gene: TRBJ2-7
abundance: NA
d_gene: NA
v_gene: TRBV5-1
CDR3nt: TGCGCCAGCAGCTTGGCCGGCACGTACGAGCAGTACTTC
CDR3aa: CASSLAGTYEQYF